The clone carrying this T cell receptor beta chain occurred many times. The CDR3 is 13 amino acids. Trimming stripped 4 bases from V and 8 bases from J, with 10 bases between. Germline V lookup: CDR1 SGHNT, CDR2 YYREEE (reference sequence). The record originates from a study of blood T cell repertoires in COVID-19. Ages ranged from about 18 to 89 years, with residence in around 24 US areas. Cohort allocation depended upon clinical history that participants reported. Donors of Cohort 3 who recovered were those that had two negative PCRs, clearance, or symptom resolution. The authors' processing: It was from reference gene primer amplification that nucleated cell counts were estimated. The table came from immunoSEQ multiplex PCR; TCRdb's copy has only in-frame clones and leaves some out. V and J calls and clone size follow that table, whereas D and trimming were derived from the DNA. The data contain a few hundred thousand clones, roughly four fifths of them singletons.

The chain recombines TRBV5-4 with TRBJ1-6; D possibly corresponds to TRBD1 (6 bases). Sequencing was carried out using PBMCs or T cells enriched from blood (not recorded which). This sequence was found in a woman in her fifties or sixties who had recovered from COVID-19. CDR3 residues: CASSGRTDSPLHF. The CDR3 nucleotides read TGTGCCAGCAGCGGAAGGACAGATTCACCCCTCCACTTT. Drawing the rest from reference TRBV5-4 and TRBJ1-6, the complete variable domain is ETGVTQSPTHLIKTRGQQVTLRCSSQSGHNTVSWYQQALGQGPQFIFQYYREEENGRGNFPPRFSGLQFPNYSSELNVNALELDDSALYLCASSGRTDSPLHFGNGTRLTVT.